This TCR beta chain was sequenced during a study of blood T cell repertoires in COVID-19. Study-wide context: Spain, Italy and the United States supplied samples that represented acute and convalescent COVID-19. Sources were T cells, B-cell-depleted T cells, or PBMCs; the material itself was cDNA or gDNA.

Germline V gene data show CDR1 as SGHVS and CDR2 as FNYEAQ. V dropped 3 bases and J dropped 7 bases, with 16 bases sitting between them. This CDR3 spans 16 amino acids. Authors' methods: It was from reference gene primer amplification that nucleated cell counts were estimated. Libraries were prepared by immunoSEQ multiplex PCR; TCRdb keeps only in-frame clonotypes and omits some of them. V and J calls and clone size come straight from that table; D and trimming were deduced from the DNA. The sample shows about 260,000 clones, approximately 86% of them seen only once. This clonotype originated in a man aged 25 to 40 with active or convalescent COVID-19. This chain connects TRBV7-6 to TRBJ1-6, with a possible D match to TRBD1 (5 bases). Sample: peripheral blood. The CDR3 region has the DNA TGTGCCAGCAGCTTGAAGGGGAACAGCCGAAATTCACCCCTCCACTTT. It codes for CASSLKGNSRNSPLHF.